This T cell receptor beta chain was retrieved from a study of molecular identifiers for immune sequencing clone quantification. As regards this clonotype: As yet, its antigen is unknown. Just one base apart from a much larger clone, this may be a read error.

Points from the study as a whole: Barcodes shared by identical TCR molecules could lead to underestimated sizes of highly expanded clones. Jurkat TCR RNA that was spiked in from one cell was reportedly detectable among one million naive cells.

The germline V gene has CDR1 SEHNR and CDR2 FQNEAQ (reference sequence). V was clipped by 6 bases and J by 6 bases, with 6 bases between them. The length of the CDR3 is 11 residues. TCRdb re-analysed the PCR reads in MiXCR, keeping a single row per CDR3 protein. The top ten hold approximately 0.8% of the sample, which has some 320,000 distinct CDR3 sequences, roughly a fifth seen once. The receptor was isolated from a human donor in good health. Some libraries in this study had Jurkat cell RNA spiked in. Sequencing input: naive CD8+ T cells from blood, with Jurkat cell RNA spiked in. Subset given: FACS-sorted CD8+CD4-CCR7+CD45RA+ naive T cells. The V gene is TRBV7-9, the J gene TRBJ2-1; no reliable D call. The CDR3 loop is CASRAFNEQFF. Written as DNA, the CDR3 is TGTGCCAGCAGGGCTTTCAATGAGCAGTTCTTC. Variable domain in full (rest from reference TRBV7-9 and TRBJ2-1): DTGVSQNPRHKITKRGQNVTFRCDPISEHNRLYWYRQTLGQGPEFLTYFQNEAQLEKSRLLSDRFSAERPKGSFSTLEIQRTEQGDSAMYLCASRAFNEQFFGPGTRLTVL.